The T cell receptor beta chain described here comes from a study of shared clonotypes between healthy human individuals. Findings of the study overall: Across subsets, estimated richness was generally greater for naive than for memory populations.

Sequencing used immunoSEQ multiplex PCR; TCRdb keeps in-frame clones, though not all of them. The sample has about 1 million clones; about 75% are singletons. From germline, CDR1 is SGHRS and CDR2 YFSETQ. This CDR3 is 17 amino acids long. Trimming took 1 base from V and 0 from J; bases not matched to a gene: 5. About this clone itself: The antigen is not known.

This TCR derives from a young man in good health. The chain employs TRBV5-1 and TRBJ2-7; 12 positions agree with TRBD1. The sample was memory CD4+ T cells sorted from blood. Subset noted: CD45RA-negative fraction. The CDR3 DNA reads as TGCGCCAGCAGCTTGCCCGGGACAGGGGGCTTCTCCTACGAGCAGTACTTC. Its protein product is CASSLPGTGGFSYEQYF.